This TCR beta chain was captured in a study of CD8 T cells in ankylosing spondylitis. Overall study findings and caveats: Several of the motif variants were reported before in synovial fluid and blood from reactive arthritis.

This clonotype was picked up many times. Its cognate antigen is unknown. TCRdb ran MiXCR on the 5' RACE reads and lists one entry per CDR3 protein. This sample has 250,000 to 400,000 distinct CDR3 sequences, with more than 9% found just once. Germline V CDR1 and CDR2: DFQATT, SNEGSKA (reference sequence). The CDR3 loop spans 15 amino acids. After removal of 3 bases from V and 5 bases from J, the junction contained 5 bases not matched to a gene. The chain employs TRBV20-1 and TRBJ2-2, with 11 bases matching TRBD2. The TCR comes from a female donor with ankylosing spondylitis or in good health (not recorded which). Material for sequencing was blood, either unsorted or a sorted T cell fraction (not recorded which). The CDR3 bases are TGCAGTGCTAGTCCGACTAGCGGGACTACCGGGGAGCTGTTTTTT. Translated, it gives CSASPTSGTTGELFF.